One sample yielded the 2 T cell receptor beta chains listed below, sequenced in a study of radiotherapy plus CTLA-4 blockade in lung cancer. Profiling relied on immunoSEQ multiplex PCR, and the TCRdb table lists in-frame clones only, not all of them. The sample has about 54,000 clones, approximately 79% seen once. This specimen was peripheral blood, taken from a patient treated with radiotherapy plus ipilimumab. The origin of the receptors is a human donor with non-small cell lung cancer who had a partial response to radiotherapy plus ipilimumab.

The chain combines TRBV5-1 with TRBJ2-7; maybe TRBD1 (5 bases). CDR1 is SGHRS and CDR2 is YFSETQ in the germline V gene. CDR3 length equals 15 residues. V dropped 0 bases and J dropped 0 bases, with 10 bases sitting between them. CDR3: CASSLVADSSYEQYF. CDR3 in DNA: TGCGCCAGCAGCTTGGTAGCAGACAGCTCCTACGAGCAGTACTTC.

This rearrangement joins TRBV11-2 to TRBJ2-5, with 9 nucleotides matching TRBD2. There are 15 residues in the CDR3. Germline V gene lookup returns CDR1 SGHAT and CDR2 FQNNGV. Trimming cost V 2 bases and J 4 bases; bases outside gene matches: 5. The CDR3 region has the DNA TGTGCCAGCAGCTTACCAGCGGGGGGCTTAGAGACCCAGTACTTC. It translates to CASSLPAGGLETQYF.